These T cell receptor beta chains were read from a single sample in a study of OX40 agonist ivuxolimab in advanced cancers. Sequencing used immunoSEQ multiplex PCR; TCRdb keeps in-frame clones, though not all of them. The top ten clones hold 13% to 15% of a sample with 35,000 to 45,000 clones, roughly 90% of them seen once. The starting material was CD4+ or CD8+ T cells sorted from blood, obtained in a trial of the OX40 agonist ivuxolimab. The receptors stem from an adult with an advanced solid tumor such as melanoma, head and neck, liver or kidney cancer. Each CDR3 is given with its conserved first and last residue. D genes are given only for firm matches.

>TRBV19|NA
CASSIGDSYEQYF
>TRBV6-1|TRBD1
CASSPGQGAYEKLFF
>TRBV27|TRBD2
CASSLYPPRLAGGPRGEQYF
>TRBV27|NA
CASSLSANEQFF
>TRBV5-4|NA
CASSFDYRPQDTQYF
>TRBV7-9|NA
CASSLAPISLEETQYF
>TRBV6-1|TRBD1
CASSEGGRGVVQPQHF
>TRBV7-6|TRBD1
CASSRLQGAGNTIYF
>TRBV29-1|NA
CSVSALIRGSGSDEQFF
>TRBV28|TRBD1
CASSLTAAGGFYGYTF
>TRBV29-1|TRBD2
CSVEDLGLAGVPGELFF
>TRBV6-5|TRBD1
CASSYRGLNTEAFF
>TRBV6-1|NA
CASSESVSGANVLTF
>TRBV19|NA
CASSIGGEPSYEQYF
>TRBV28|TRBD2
CASSSVRLAGVIDTQYF
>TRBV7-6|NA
CASSRVRGADETQYF
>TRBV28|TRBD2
CASSLLVAGGYEQYF
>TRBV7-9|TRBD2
CASSHTTSGGDGTYEQYF
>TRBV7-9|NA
CASSLEGMGVDTQYF
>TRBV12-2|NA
CASRRLLGGTSYEQYF
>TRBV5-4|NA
CASSLGDYQETQYF
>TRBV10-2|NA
CASTFETEFNSPLHF
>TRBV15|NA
CATSAGLTYEQYF
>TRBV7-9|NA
CASSLSVQTGELFF
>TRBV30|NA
CAWSWLGSYGYTF
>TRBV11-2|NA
CASSPQGSEQYF
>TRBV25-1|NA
CASSESSLENTEAFF
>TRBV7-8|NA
CASSRSMGDGGEQFF
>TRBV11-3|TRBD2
CASSATSGSHNEQFF
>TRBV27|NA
CASSLSWQAEQYF
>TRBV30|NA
CAWSVYRASTDTQYF
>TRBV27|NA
CASSPTTWATYGYTF
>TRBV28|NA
CASSPRRGAGEKLFF
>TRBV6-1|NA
CASRLETQYF
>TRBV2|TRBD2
CASSDGTSGMNDEQFF
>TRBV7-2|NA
CASSSSRANTGELFF
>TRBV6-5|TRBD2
CASSPGTRSYEQYF
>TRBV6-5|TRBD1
CASRPDRGETQYF
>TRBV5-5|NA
CASSLEEGGTYGYTF
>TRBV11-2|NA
CASMKEGSYEQYF
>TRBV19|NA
CASSMSAYSGANVLTF
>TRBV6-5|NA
CASRFSLEQYF
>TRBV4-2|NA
CASSQERVDNSPLHF
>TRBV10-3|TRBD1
CAMRTGDTEAFF